Following are 2 T cell receptor beta chains from one sample sequenced in a study of blood T cell repertoires in COVID-19. TCRdb's copy holds only in-frame clones and misses some; the assay was immunoSEQ multiplex PCR. The repertoire holds roughly 460,000 clones, with 85% to 90% as singletons. Sequenced input: peripheral blood. Every receptor here comes from a man aged 18 to 29 with COVID-19, enrolled during active disease.

J is TRBJ2-1 and V is TRBV5-1; 7 bases are a match to TRBD1. This CDR3 contains 15 residues. CDR1 and CDR2 from the germline V gene are SGHRS and YFSETQ. V lost 4 bases and J lost 10; bases outside the gene matches: 14. The CDR3 loop reads CASSPVPYRGQEQFF. CDR3 in DNA: TGCGCCAGCAGCCCGGTCCCGTACAGGGGACAGGAGCAGTTCTTC. Full variable domain (missing parts from reference TRBV5-1 and TRBJ2-1): KAGVTQTPRYLIKTRGQQVTLSCSPISGHRSVSWYQQTPGQGLQFLFEYFSETQRNKGNFPGRFSGRQFSNSRSEMNVSTLELGDSALYLCASSPVPYRGQEQFFGPGTRLTVL.

The genes are TRBV6-5 and TRBJ2-2; D uncertain. The ends were cut back, 7 bases at V and 0 bases at J, with 12 bases in the middle. CDR3 length equals 15 residues. Germline V gene lookup returns CDR1 MNHEY and CDR2 SVGAGI. CDR3 protein: CASIVTPTNTGELFF. Here the CDR3 DNA reads TGTGCCAGCATAGTAACTCCGACGAACACCGGGGAGCTGTTTTTT.